This TCR beta chain emerged from a study of cytomegalovirus exposure and HLA in healthy donors (TCRdb year 2017). Regarding the study in general: According to a later analysis, the 120 or so validation repertoires were produced on the same platform as the approximately 620 repertoires of the first cohort. To predict cytomegalovirus infection status, the study combined high-throughput TCR immunosequencing, statistical association of individual TCRs with disease status, and machine learning. The aim of the study was to test whether cataloging public T cell receptors could identify signatures of past pathogen exposure. In addition to the first cohort of around 670 subjects, a separate validation cohort of 100 to 150 different subjects was used. Here is what the overall study found, with its caveats: All 120 or so repertoires were used to score co-occurrence in the validation cohort in a later analysis, because that analysis had no HLA typing for the cohort. Subsequent analysis determined that TCRs grouped into clusters in the first cohort also showed a tendency toward co-occurrence across the roughly 130 validation repertoires, and roughly 95% of cluster scores exceeded 0. In both the original and validation cohorts, the classifier was reported to diagnose cytomegalovirus status with high specificity and sensitivity. In vitro tests confirmed that a few of the cytomegalovirus-associated TCR beta chains recognize cytomegalovirus antigens. The authors suggested that the approach could potentially be generalized to other disease states and immunological phenotypes. Across donors, most TCR sequences were observed very rarely, whereas some public TCRs were present in many individuals. The study gave a list of some 150 TCR beta chains associated with cytomegalovirus.

The germline ends are 11 bases apart after V is trimmed by 2 bases and J by 2 bases. The CDR3 numbers 15 residues from cysteine through phenylalanine. Solely the CDR3 DNA is kept, with 45 bases framed from the first base. Looking up the germline V gene yields CDR1 SNHLY and CDR2 FYNNEI. The donors belonged to the validation cohort of around 110 subjects, which was separate from the 666-subject first cohort. Libraries were prepared through the immunoSEQ multiplex PCR assay. The source study handled its data this way. A statistical classification framework was built to diagnose cytomegalovirus status from the catalog of TCR beta chain sequences. In TCRdb, the immuneACCESS table is reduced to in-frame sequences with V and J assigned. These tables do not hold every clone; where another copy was compared, an unresolved V gene accounts for under half, and the others remain unexplained. The DNA was the basis for D and trimming; V, J and clone size are from that table. Here the sample has fewer than 300,000 clones; roughly 90% occur a single time. The leading ten clones occupy 0.92% of the sample.

As for this clone: This clone's antigen is unknown. Base qualities were left out, and no much larger clone turns up one base away.

The receptor comes from a woman under 30 in good health and CMV-seronegative. The sequence joins TRBV2 to TRBJ2-3; a tentative D match to TRBD2 spans 5 bases. The specimen was PBMCs. The base sequence is TGTGCCAGCAGTGAAACTAGATCCCACACAGATACGCAGTATTTT. It translates to CASSETRSHTDTQYF.